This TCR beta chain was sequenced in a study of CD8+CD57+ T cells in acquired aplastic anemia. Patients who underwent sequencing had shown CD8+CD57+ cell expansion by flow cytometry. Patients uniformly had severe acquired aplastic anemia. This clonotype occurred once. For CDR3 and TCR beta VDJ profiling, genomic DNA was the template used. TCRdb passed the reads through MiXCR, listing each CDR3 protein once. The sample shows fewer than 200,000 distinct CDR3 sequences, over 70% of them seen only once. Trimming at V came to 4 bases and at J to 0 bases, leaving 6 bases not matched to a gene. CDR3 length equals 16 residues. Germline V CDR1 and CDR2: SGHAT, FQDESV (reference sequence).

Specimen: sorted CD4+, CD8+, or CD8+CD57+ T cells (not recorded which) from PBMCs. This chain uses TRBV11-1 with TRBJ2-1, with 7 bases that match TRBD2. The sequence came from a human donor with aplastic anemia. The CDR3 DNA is TGTGCCAGCAGCTCCAAGCGGGGAAGCTCCTACAATGAGCAGTTCTTC. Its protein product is CASSSKRGSSYNEQFF.